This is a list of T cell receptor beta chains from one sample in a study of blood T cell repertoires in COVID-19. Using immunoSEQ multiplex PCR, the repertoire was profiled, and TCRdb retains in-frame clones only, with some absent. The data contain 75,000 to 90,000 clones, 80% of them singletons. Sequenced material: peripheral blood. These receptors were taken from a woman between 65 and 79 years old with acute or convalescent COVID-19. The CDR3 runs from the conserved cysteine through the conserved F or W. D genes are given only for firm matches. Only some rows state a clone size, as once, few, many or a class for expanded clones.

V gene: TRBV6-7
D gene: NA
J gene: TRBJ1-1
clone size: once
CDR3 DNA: TGTGCCAGCAGTTCTCGAGTAAGTGCCAGCACTATGAACACTGAAGCTTTCTTT
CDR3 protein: CASSSRVSASTMNTEAFF

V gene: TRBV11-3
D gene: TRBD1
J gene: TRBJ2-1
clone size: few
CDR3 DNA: TGTGCCAGCAGCTACGGGACAGGACCCTACAATGAGCAGTTCTTC
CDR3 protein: CASSYGTGPYNEQFF

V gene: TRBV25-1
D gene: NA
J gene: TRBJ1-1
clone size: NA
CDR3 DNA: TGTGCCAGCAGTAGGGGGAACACTGAAGCTTTCTTT
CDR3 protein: CASSRGNTEAFF

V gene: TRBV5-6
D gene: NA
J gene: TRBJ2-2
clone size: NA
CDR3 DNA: TGTGCCAGCAGCTCCCAACAGACCACCGGGGAGCTGTTTTTT
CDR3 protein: CASSSQQTTGELFF

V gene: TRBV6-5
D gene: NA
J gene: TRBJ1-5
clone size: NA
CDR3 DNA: TGTGCCAGCTCCGAGGGAGAGAGCAATCAGCCCCAGCATTTT
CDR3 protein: CASSEGESNQPQHF

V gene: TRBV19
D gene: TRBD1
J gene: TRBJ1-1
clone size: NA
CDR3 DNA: TGTGCCAGTAGCGAGGAACAGGGGAAGAGGGACACTGAAGCTTTCTTT
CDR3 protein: CASSEEQGKRDTEAFF

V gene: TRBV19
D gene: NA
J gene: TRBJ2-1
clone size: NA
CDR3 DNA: TGTGCCAGTAGCCCAGAAAGCGCTGGGGAAAGGGGGAATGAGCAGTTCTTC
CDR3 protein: CASSPESAGERGNEQFF

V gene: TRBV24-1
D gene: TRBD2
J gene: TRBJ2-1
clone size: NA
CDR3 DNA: TGTGCCACCAGTGATTTTTCGGGGGGGAACAATGAGCAGTTCTTC
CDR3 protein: CATSDFSGGNNEQFF

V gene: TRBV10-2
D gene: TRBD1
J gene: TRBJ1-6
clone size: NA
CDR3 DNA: TGCGCCAGCACCCTCAGGGGGCCTGGGGTGACACCCCTCCACTTT
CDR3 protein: CASTLRGPGVTPLHF

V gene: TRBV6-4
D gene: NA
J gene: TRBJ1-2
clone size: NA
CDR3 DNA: TGTGCCAGCAGTGACTCGGGAAGGGGAGGCGGCTACACCTTC
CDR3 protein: CASSDSGRGGGYTF

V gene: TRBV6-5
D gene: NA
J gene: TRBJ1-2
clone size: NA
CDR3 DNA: TGTGCCAGCAGTTACTCCACAGCTTGGGACTATGGCTACACCTTC
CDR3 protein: CASSYSTAWDYGYTF

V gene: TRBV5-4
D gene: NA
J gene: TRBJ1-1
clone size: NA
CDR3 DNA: TGTGCCAGCAGCTCAGGGTTGGGTGAAGCTTTCTTT
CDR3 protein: CASSSGLGEAFF

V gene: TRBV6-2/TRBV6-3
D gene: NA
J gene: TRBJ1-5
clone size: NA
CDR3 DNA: TGTGCCAGCAGTACCCCGGACGGGCCGAGGGGCAATCAGCCCCAGCATTTT
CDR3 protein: CASSTPDGPRGNQPQHF

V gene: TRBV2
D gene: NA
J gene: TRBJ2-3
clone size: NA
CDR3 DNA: TGTGCCAGCAGTGAGGGTCCCGGGATCACAGATACGCAGTATTTT
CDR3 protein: CASSEGPGITDTQYF

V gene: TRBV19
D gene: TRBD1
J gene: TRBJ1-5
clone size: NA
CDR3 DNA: TGTGCCAGTAGTACACGGACAGGGAGCAATCAGCCCCAGCATTTT
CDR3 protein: CASSTRTGSNQPQHF

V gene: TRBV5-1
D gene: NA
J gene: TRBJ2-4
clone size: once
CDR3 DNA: TGCGCCAGCAGCTTGGCCGCCGGACAAGTGAACATTCAGTACTTC
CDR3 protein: CASSLAAGQVNIQYF

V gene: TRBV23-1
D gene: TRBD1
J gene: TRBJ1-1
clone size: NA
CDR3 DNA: TGCGCCAGCAGAACAGGGGGCCCGGGGAACACTGAAGCTTTCTTT
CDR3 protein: CASRTGGPGNTEAFF

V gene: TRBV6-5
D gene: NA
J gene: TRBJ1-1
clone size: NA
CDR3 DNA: TGTGCCAGCAGGGGGACTTCAGGGAAGGGCGCTTTCTTT
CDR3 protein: CASRGTSGKGAFF

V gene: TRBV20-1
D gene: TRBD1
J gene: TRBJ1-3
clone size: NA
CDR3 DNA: TGCAGTGCTAGTGATGAGGGGGCTGGTTCTGGAAACACCATATATTTT
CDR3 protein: CSASDEGAGSGNTIYF

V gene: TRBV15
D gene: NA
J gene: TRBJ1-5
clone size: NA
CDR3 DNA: TGTGCCACCGGAGACAATCAGCCCCAGCATTTT
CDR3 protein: CATGDNQPQHF

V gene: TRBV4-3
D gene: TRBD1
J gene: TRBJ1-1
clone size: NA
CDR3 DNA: TGCGCCAGCAGCCAAGAGGGGACAGGGGGGACTGAAGCTTTCTTT
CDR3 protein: CASSQEGTGGTEAFF

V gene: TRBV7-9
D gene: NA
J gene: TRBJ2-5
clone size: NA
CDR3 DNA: TGTGCCAGCAGCTCCCCCTCTCGAGAGACCCAGTACTTC
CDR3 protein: CASSSPSRETQYF